This T cell receptor beta chain originates from a study of T cell responses to AZD1222 COVID-19 vaccine. General study points: Donors were chiefly white British, with a greater number of females, and clonal diversity was perhaps underestimated.

Note on this clone: Antigen specificity is unknown.

Trimming at V came to 4 bases and at J to 2 bases, leaving 8 bases not matched to a gene. Germline-derived CDR1 and CDR2 are SGDLS and YYNGEE. The CDR3 loop spans 16 amino acids. The repertoire was sequenced with immunoSEQ multiplex PCR; TCRdb's copy has only in-frame clones and lacks some. The table records 90,000 to 130,000 clones, roughly 86% of them present only once. This TCR derives from an adult in good health. The chain couples TRBV9 to TRBJ2-3; the match to TRBD2 covers 9 bases. This specimen consisted of peripheral blood, obtained on day 0 of AZD1222 vaccination. This CDR3 reads CASSPIAGAATDTQYF. The CDR3 DNA follows: TGTGCCAGCAGCCCCATAGCGGGGGCCGCCACAGATACGCAGTATTTT.